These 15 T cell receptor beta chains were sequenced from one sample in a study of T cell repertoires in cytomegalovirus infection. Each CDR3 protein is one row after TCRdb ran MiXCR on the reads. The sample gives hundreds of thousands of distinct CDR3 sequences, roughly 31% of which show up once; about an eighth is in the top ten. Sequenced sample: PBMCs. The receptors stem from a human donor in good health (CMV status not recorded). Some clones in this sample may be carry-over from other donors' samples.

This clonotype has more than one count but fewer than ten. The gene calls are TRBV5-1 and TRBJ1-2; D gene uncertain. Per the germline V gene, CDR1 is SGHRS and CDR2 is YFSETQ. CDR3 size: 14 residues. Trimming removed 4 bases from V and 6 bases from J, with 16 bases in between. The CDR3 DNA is TGCGCCAGCAGCGACCGGACGTCTGGTCATGGCTACACCTTC. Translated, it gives CASSDRTSGHGYTF.

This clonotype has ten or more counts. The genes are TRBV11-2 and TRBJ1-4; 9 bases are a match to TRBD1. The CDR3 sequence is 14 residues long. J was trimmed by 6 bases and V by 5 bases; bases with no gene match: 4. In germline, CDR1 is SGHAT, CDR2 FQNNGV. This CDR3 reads CASSPTGGHEKLFF. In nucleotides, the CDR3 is TGTGCCAGCAGCCCAACAGGGGGCCATGAAAAACTGTTTTTT.

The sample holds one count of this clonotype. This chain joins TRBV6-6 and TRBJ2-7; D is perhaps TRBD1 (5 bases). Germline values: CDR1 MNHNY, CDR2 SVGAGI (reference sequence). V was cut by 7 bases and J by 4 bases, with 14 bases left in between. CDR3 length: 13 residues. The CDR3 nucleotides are TGTGCCAGCATTAAGGGGATAAATTACGAGCAGTACTTC. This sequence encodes CASIKGINYEQYF.

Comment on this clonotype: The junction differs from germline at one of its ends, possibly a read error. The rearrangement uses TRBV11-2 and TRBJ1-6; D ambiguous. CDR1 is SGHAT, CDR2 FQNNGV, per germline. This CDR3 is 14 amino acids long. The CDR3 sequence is CASSLVAGNSPPHF. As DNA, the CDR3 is TGTGCCAGCAGCTTAGTGGCGGGTAATTCACCCCCCCACTTT.

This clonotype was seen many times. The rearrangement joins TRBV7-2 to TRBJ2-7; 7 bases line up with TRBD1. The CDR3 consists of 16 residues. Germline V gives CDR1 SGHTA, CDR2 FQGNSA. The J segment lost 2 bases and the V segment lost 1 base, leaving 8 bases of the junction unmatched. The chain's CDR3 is CASSLEWTGATYEQYF. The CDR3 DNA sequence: TGTGCCAGCAGCTTAGAATGGACAGGCGCGACCTACGAGCAGTACTTC. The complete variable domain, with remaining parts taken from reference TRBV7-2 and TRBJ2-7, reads GAGVSQSPSNKVTEKGKDVELRCDPISGHTALYWYRQSLGQGLEFLIYFQGNSAPDKSGLPSDRFSAERTGGSVSTLTIQRTQQEDSAVYLCASSLEWTGATYEQYFGPGTRLTVT.

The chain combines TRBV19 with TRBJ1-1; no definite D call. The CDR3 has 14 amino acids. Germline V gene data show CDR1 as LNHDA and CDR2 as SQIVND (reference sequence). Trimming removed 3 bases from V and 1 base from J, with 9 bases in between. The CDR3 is CASSIDHGNTEAFF. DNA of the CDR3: TGTGCCAGTAGTATCGACCATGGGAACACTGAAGCTTTCTTT.

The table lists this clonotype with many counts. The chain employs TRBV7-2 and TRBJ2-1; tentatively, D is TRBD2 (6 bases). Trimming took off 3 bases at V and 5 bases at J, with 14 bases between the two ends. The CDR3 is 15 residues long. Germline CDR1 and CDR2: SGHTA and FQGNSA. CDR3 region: CASSFGGTGDNEQFF. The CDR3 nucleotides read TGTGCCAGCAGCTTTGGGGGGACGGGGGACAATGAGCAGTTCTTC.

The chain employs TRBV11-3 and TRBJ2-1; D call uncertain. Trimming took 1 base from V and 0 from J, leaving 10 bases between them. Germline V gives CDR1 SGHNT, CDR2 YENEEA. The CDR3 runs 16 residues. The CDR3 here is CASSLVASGSYNEQFF. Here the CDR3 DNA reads TGTGCCAGCAGCTTAGTAGCTAGTGGCTCCTACAATGAGCAGTTCTTC. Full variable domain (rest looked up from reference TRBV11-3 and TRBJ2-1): EAGVVQSPRYKIIEKKQPVAFWCNPISGHNTLYWYLQNLGQGPELLIRYENEEAVDDSQLPKDRFSAERLKGVDSTLKIQPAELGDSAVYLCASSLVASGSYNEQFFGPGTRLTVL.

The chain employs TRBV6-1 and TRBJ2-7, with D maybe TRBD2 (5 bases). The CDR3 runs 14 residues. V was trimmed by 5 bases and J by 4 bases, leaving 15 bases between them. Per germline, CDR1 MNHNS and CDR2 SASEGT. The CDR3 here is CASSYGELPYEQYF. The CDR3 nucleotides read TGTGCCAGCAGTTACGGGGAGTTGCCTTACGAGCAGTACTTC.

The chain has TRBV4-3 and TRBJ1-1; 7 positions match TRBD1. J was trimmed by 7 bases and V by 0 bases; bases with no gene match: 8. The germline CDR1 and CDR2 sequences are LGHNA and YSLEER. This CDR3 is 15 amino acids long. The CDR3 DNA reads TGCGCCAGCAGCCAAGACACCAACAGGGGTTTTGAAGCTTTCTTT. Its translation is CASSQDTNRGFEAFF.

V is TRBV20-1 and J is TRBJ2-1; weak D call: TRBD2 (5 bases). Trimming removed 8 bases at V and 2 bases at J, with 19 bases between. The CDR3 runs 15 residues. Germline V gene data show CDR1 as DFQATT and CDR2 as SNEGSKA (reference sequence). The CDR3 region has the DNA TGCAGTTCTAATTATGGTGAGGGAACCTACAATGAGCAGTTCTTC. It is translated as CSSNYGEGTYNEQFF.

The CDR3 bases are TGTGCCAGTAGAAGAGGGTCTCAACTGACTGAAGCTTTCTTT. Translating it yields CASRRGSQLTEAFF. The J gene is TRBJ1-1, the V gene TRBV19; D is ambiguous. CDR3 length: 14 residues. Germline V gene lookup returns CDR1 LNHDA and CDR2 SQIVND (reference sequence). Trimming shortened V by 6 bases and J by 5 bases, and 16 bases separated the two germline ends.

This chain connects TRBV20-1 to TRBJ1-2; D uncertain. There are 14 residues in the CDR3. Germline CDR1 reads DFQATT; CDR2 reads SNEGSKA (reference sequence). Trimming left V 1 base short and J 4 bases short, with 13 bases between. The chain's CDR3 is CSARVGSPAYGYTF. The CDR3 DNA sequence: TGCAGTGCTAGAGTGGGATCTCCGGCCTATGGCTACACCTTC.

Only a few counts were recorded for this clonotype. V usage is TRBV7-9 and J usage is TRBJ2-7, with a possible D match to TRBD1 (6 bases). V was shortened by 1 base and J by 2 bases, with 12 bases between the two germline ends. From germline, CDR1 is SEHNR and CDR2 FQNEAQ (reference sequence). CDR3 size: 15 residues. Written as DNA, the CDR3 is TGTGCCAGCAGCTTAGTAAGGACAGATGCCTACGAGCAGTACTTC. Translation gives CASSLVRTDAYEQYF.

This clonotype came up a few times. The chain's CDR3 is CASSYGRNYGYTF. The CDR3 DNA sequence: TGTGCCAGCAGTTACGGACGGAACTATGGCTACACCTTC. The genes are TRBV6-5 and TRBJ1-2; D ambiguous. V lost 2 bases, J lost 2 bases, and 6 bases lay in between. The CDR3 loop spans 13 amino acids. Germline loops: CDR1 MNHEY, CDR2 SVGAGI.